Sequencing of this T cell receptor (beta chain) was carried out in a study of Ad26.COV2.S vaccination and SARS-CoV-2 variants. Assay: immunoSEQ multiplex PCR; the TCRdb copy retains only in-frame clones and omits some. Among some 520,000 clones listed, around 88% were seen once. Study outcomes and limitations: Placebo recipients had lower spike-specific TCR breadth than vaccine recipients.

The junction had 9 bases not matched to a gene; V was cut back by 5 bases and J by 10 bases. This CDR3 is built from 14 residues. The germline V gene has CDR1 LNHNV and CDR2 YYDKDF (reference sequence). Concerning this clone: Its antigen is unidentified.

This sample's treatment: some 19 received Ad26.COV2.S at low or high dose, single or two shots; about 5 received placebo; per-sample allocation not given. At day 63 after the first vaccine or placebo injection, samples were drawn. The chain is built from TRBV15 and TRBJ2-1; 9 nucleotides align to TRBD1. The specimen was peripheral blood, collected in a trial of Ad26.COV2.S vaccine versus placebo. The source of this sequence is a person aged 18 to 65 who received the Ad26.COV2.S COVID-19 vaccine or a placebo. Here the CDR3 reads CATSSPGQGQEQFF. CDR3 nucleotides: TGTGCCACCAGCTCACCGGGACAGGGACAAGAGCAGTTCTTC.